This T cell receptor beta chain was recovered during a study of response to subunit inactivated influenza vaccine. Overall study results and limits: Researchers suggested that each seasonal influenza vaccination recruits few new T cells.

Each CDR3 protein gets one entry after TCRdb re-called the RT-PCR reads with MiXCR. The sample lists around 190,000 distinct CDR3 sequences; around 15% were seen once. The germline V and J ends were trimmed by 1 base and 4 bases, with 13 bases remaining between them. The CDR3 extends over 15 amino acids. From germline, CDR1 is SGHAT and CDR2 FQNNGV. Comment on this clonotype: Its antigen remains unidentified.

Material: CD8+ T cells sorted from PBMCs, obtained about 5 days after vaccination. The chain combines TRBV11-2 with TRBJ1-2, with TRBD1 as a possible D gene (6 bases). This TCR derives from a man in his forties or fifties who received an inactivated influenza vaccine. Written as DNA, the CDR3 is TGTGCCAGCAGCTTAGGGGCAGGGGCCCTCTATGGCTACACCTTC. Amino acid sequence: CASSLGAGALYGYTF.